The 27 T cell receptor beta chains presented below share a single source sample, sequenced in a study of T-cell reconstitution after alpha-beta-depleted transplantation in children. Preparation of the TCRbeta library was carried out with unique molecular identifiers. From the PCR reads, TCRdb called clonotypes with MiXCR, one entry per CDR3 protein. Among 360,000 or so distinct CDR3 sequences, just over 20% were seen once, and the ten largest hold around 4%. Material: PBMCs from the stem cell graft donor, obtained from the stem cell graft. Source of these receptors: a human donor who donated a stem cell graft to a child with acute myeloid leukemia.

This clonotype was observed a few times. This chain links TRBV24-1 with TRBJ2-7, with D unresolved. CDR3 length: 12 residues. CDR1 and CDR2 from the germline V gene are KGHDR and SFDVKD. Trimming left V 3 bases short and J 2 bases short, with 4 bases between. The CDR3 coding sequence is TGTGCCACCAGTGATGCGACCTACGAGCAGTACTTC. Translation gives CATSDATYEQYF.

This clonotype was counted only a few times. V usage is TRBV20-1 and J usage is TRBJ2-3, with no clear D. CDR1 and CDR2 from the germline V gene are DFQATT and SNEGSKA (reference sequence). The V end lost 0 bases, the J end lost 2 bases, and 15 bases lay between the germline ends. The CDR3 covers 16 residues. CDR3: CSARDRLLEITDTQYF. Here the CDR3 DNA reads TGCAGTGCTAGAGACCGCCTGTTAGAGATCACAGATACGCAGTATTTT.

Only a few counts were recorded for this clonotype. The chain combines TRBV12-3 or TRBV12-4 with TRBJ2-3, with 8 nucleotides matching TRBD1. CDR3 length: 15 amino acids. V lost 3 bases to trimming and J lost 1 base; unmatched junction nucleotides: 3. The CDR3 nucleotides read TGTGCCAGCAGTTTCGCGGGACAGGGCACAGATACGCAGTATTTT. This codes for CASSFAGQGTDTQYF.

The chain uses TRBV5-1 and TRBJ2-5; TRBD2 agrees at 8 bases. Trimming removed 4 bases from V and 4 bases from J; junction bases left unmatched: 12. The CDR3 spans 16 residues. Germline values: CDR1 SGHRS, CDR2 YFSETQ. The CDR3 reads CASSLEREFIAETQYF. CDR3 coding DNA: TGCGCCAGCAGCCTTGAGCGGGAGTTCATCGCAGAGACCCAGTACTTC.

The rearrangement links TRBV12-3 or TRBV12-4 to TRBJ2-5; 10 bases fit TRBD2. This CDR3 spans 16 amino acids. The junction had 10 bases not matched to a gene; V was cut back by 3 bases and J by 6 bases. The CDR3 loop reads CASSFRGAGGQKTQYF. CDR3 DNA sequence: TGTGCCAGCAGTTTTCGGGGAGCGGGAGGGCAAAAGACCCAGTACTTC.

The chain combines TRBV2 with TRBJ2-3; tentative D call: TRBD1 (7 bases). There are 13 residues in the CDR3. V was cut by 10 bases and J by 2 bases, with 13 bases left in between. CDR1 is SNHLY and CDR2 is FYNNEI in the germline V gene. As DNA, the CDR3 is TGTGCCACCGCGGGACAGAACACAGATACGCAGTATTTT. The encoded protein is CATAGQNTDTQYF.

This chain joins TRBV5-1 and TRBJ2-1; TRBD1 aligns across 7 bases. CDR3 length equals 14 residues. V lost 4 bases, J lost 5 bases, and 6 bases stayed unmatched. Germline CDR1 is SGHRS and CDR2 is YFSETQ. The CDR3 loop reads CASSTGQPDNEQFF. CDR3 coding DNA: TGCGCCAGCAGCACGGGACAGCCTGACAATGAGCAGTTCTTC.

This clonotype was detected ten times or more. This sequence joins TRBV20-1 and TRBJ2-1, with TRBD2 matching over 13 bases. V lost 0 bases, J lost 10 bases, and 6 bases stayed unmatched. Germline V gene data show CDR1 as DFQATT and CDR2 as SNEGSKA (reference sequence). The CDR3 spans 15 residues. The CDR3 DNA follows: TGCAGTGCTAGAGATCCACTAGCGGGAGGGGGGGAGCAGTTCTTC. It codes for CSARDPLAGGGEQFF.

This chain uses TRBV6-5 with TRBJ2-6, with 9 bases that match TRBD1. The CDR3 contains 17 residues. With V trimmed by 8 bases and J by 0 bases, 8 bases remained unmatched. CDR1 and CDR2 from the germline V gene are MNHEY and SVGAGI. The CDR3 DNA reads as TGTGCCAGCGGTTGGACAGGGGCAAGCTCTGGGGCCAACGTCCTGACTTTC. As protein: CASGWTGASSGANVLTF.

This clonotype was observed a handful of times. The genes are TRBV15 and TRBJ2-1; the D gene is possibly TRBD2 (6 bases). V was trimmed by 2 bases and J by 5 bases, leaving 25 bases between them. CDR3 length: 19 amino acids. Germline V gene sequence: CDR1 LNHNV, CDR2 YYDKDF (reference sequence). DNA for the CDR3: TGTGCCACCAGCAGACCACCAATTAGCGTTAGCGGCCAAGACAATGAGCAGTTCTTC. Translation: CATSRPPISVSGQDNEQFF.

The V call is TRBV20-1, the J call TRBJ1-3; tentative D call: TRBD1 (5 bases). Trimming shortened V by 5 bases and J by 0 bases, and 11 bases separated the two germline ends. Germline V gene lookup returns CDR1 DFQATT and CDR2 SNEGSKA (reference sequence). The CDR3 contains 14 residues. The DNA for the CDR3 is TGCAGTGCTTGGGGTGGGGGCTCTGGAAACACCATATATTTT. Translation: CSAWGGGSGNTIYF.

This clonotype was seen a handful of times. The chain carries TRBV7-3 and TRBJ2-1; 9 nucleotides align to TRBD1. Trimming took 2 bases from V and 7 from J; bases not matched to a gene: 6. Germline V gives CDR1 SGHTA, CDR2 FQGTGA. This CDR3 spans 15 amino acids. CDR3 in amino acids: CASSLGTGMGNEQFF. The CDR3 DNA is TGTGCCAGCAGCTTAGGGACAGGGATGGGGAATGAGCAGTTCTTC.

CDR3 sequence reads: CASRPQGPAREAFF. The CDR3 nucleotides are TGTGCCAGCAGGCCACAGGGGCCAGCCCGTGAAGCTTTCTTT. This chain connects TRBV25-1 to TRBJ1-1; TRBD1 aligns across 7 bases. V was clipped by 6 bases and J by 7 bases; unmatched bases: 11. The CDR3 is 14 amino acids. Germline lookup yields CDR1 MGHDK and CDR2 SYGVNS.

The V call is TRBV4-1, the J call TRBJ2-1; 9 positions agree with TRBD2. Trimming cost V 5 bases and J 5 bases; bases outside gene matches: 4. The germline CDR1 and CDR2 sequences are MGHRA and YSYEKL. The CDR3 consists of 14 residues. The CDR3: CASSEGLANNEQFF. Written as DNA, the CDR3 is TGCGCCAGCAGCGAAGGACTAGCGAACAATGAGCAGTTCTTC.

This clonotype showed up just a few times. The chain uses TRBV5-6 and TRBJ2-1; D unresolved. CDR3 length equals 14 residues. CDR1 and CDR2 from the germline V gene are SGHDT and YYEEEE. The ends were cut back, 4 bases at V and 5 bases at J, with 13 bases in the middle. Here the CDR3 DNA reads TGTGCCAGCAGCAAAGGTGGTAGGAACAATGAGCAGTTCTTC. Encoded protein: CASSKGGRNNEQFF.

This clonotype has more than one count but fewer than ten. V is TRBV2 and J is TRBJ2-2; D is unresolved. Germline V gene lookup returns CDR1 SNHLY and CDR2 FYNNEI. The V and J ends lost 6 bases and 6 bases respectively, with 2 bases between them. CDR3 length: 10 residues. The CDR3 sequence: CASRAGELFF. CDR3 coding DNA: TGTGCCAGCAGGGCCGGGGAGCTGTTTTTT.

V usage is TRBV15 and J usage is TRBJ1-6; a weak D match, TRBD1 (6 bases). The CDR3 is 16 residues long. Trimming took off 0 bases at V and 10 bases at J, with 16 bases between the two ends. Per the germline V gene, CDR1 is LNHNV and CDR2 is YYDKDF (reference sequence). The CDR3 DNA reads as TGTGCCACCAGCAGAGATCGGGGGCAGGGAGGATCACCCCTCCACTTT. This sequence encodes CATSRDRGQGGSPLHF.

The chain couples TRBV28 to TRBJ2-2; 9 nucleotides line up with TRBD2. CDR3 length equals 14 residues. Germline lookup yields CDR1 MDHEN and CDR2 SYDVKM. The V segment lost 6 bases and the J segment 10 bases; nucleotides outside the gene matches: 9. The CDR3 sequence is CASSYKAGGKELFF. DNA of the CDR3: TGTGCCAGCAGCTATAAAGCGGGAGGAAAGGAGCTGTTTTTT.

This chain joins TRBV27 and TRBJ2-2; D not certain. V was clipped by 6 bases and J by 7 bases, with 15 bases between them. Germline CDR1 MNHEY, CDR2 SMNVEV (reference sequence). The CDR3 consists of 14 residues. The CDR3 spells CASRWVPLGGELFF. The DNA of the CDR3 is TGTGCCAGCAGATGGGTCCCACTGGGCGGGGAGCTGTTTTTT.

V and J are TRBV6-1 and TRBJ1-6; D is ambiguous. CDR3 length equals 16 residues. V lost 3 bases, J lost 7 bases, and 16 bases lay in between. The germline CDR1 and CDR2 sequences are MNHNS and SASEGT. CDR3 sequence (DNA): TGTGCCAGCAGTGATCTGGGTATCCAACTCAATTCACCCCTCCACTTT. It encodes CASSDLGIQLNSPLHF.

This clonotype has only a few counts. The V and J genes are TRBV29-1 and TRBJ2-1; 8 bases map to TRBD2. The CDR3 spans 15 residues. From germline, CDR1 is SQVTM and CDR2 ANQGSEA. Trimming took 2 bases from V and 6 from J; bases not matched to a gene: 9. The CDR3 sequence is CSVEPSGRTINEQFF. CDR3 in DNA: TGCAGCGTTGAACCCAGCGGGAGAACGATCAATGAGCAGTTCTTC.

DNA of the CDR3: TGTGCCACTCGACAGGGGGGCACAGATACGCAGTATTTT. Translating it yields CATRQGGTDTQYF. The J gene is TRBJ2-3, the V gene TRBV15; the match to TRBD1 covers 9 bases. This CDR3 region has 13 residues. Unmatched junction bases numbered 2, after V lost 9 bases and J lost 1 base. Germline V lookup: CDR1 LNHNV, CDR2 YYDKDF (reference sequence).

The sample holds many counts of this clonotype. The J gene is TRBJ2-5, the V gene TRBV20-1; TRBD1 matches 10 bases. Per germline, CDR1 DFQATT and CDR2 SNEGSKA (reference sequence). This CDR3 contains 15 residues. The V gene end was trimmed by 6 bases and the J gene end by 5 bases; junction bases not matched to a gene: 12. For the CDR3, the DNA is TGCAGTGCGCGGACAGGGGGGACGAGTAGGGAGACCCAGTACTTC. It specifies CSARTGGTSRETQYF.

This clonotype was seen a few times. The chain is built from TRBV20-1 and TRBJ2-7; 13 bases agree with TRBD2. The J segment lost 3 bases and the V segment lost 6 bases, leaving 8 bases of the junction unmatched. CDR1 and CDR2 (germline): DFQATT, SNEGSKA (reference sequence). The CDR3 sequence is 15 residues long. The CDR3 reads CSAPDGLAGVYEQYF. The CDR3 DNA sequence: TGCAGTGCCCCAGACGGACTAGCGGGAGTCTACGAGCAGTACTTC.

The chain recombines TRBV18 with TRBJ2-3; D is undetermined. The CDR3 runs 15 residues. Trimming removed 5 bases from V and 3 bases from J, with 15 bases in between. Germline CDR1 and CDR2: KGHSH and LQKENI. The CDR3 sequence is CASSVNPSRTDTQYF. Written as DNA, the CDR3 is TGTGCCAGCTCAGTAAACCCCTCCAGGACAGATACGCAGTATTTT. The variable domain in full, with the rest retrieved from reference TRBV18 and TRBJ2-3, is NAGVMQNPRHLVRRRGQEARLRCSPMKGHSHVYWYRQLPEEGLKFMVYLQKENIIDESGMPKERFSAEFPKEGPSILRIQQVVRGDSAAYFCASSVNPSRTDTQYFGPGTRLTVL.

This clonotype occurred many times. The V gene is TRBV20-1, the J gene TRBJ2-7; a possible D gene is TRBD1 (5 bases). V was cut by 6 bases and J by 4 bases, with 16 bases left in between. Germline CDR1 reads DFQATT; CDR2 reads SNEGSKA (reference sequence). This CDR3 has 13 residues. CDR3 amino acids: CSASQDTDYEQYF. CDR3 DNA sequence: TGCAGTGCGAGCCAGGACACTGATTACGAGCAGTACTTC.

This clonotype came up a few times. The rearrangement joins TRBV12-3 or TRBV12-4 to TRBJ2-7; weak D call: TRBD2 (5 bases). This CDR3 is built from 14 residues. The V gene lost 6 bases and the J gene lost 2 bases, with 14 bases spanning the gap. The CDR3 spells CASSPIAQTYEQYF. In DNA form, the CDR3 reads TGTGCCAGCAGCCCGATAGCGCAAACCTACGAGCAGTACTTC.